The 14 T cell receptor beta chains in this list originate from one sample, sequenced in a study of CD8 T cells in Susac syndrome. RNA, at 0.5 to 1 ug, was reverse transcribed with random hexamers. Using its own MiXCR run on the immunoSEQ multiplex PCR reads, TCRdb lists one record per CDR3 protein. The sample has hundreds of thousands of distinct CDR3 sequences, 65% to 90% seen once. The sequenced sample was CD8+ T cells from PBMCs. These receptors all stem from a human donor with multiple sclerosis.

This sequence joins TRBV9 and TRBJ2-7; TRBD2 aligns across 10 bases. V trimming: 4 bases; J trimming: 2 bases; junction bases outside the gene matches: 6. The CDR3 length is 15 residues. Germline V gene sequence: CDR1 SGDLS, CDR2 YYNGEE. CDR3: CASSPRTSGPYEQYF. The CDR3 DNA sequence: TGTGCCAGCAGCCCCAGGACTAGCGGCCCCTACGAGCAGTACTTC.

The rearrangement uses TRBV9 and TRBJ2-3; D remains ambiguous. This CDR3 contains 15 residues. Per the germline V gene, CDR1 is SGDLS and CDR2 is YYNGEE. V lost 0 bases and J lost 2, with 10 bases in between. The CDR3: CASSVGASDTDTQYF. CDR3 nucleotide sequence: TGTGCCAGCAGCGTAGGGGCCAGCGACACAGATACGCAGTATTTT.

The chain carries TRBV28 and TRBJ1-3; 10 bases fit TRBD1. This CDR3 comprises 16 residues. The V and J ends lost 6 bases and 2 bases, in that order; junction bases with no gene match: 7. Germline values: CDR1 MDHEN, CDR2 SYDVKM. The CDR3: CASSRDRGFTGNTIYF. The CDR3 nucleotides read TGTGCCAGCAGCAGGGACAGGGGATTTACTGGAAACACCATATATTTT.

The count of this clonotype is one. CDR3 protein: CASSETEAFF. CDR3 DNA: TGTGCCAGCAGTGAAACTGAAGCTTTCTTT. The V and J genes are TRBV2 and TRBJ1-1, with no clear D. CDR1 and CDR2 from the germline V gene are SNHLY and FYNNEI. Trimming cost V 2 bases and J 5 bases, with 0 bases left between them. The CDR3 has 10 amino acids.

The DNA of the CDR3 is TGTGCCAGCAGCCGACCTGACGGGGGCTCCTACAATGAGCAGTTCTTC. This codes for CASSRPDGGSYNEQFF. The rearrangement uses TRBV5-6 and TRBJ2-1, with D tentatively TRBD2 (6 bases). The CDR3 is 16 residues long. Trimming cost V 4 bases and J 0 bases, with 14 bases left between them. Germline values: CDR1 SGHDT, CDR2 YYEEEE. Combining the CDR3 with reference TRBV5-6 and TRBJ2-1 gives the whole variable domain DAGVTQSPTHLIKTRGQQVTLRCSPKSGHDTVSWYQQALGQGPQFIFQYYEEEERQRGNFPDRFSGHQFPNYSSELNVNALLLGDSALYLCASSRPDGGSYNEQFFGPGTRLTVL.

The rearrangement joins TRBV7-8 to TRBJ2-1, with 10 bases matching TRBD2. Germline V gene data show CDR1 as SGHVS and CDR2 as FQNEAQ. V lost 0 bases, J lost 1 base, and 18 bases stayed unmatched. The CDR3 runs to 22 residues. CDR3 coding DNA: TGTGCCAGCAGCTTAGCTTCGGCCTTGTCTAGCGGGAGTCGAATATCCTACAATGAGCAGTTCTTC. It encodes CASSLASALSSGSRISYNEQFF.

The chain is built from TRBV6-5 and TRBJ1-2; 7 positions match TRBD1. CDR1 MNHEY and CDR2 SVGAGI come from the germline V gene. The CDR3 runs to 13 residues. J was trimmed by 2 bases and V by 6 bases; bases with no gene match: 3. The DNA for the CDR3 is TGTGCCAGCAGACCGGGACAGAACTATGGCTACACCTTC. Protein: CASRPGQNYGYTF.

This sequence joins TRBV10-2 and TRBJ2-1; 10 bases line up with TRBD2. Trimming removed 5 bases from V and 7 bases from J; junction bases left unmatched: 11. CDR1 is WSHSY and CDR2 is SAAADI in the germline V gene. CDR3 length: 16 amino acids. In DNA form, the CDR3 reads TGCGCCAGCAGTCTGACCCTAGCGGGAGTGAGGAATGAGCAGTTCTTC. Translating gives CASSLTLAGVRNEQFF.

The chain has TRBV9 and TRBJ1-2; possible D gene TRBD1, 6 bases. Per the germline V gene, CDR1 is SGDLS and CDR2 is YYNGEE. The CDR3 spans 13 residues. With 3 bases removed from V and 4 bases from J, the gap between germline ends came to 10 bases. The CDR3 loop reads CASSGGPPYGYTF. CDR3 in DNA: TGTGCCAGCAGCGGGGGGCCGCCCTATGGCTACACCTTC.

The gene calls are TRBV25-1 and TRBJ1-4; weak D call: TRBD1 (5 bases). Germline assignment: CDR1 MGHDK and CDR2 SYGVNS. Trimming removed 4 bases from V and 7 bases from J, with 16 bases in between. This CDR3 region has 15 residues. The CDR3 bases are TGTGCCAGCAGTGTAGCCATGGGGCTCGGTGAAAAACTGTTTTTT. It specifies CASSVAMGLGEKLFF. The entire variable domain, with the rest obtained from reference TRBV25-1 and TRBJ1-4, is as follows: EADIYQTPRYLVIGTGKKITLECSQTMGHDKMYWYQQDPGMELHLIHYSYGVNSTEKGDLSSESTVSRIRTEHFPLTLESARPSHTSQYLCASSVAMGLGEKLFFGSGTQLSVL.

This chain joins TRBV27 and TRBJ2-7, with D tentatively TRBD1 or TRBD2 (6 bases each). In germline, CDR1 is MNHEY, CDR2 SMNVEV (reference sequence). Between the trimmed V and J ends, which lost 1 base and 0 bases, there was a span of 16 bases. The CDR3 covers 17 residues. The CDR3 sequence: CASSLLGVKGGSYEQYF. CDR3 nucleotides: TGTGCCAGCAGTTTATTGGGGGTAAAGGGGGGCTCCTACGAGCAGTACTTC.

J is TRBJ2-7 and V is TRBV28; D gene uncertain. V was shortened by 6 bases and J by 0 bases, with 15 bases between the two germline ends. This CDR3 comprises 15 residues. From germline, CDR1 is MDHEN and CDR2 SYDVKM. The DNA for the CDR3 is TGTGCCAGCAGCCCCCCGACTTCCACCTCCTACGAGCAGTACTTC. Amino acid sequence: CASSPPTSTSYEQYF.

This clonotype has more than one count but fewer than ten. The CDR3 bases are TGTGCCAGCAGTTACAGCCGCGGGGACAATGAGCAGTTCTTC. This sequence encodes CASSYSRGDNEQFF. The J gene is TRBJ2-1, the V gene TRBV6-5; D perhaps matches TRBD2 (6 bases). This CDR3 has 14 residues. Germline lookup yields CDR1 MNHEY and CDR2 SVGAGI. V was pared by 2 bases and J by 5 bases, with 10 bases between.

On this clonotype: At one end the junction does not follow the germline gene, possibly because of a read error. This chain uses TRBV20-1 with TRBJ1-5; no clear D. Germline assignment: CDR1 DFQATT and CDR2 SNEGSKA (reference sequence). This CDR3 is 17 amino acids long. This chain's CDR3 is CSARDYPREDSDQPQHF. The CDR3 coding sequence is TGCAGTGCTAGAGATTACCCGAGGGAGGATAGCGATCAGCCCCAGCATTTT.